The 10 T cell receptor beta chains given below trace back to one sample, sequenced in a study of T and B cells in COVID-19 patients (dated by TCRdb to 2018 to 2021). Instrument used: Illumina MiSeq. Multiplex PCR with BIOMED2 TRB-A/B primer pools was used to amplify the TRB rearrangements. In-frame beta chains were kept once TCRdb had trimmed the public reads at Q25 with fastp and called clones with MiXCR. Under each unique CDR3 protein, matching rows form one entry showing the most common genes and DNA. The sample data list 5,000 to 6,000 distinct CDR3 sequences, and about 25% of these were observed just once. The ten largest make up about 33% of the sample. Genomic DNA extracted from blood was used in amounts of roughly 250-500 ng for amplification of TRB repertoires. Sequencing input: blood. The source is a human donor with active COVID-19.

This chain links TRBV18 with TRBJ2-1; 9 bases map to TRBD2. The CDR3 loop spans 15 amino acids. The germline V gene has CDR1 KGHSH and CDR2 LQKENI. V lost 3 bases, J lost 3 bases, and 3 bases stayed unmatched. The CDR3 coding sequence is TGTGCCAGCTCACCTACTAGCGGGCACTACAATGAGCAGTTCTTC. Its protein product is CASSPTSGHYNEQFF.

The rearrangement links TRBV5-6 to TRBJ2-7, with 9 bases matching TRBD2. This CDR3 is built from 17 residues. From germline, CDR1 is SGHDT and CDR2 YYEEEE. The trim removed 1 base at V and 0 bases at J, leaving 8 bases unmatched. Written as DNA, the CDR3 is TGTGCCAGCAGCTTGAGTAGCGGGAGCCCTAGCTCCTACGAGCAGTACTTC. This gives the protein CASSLSSGSPSSYEQYF.

This clonotype was seen a handful of times. The chain combines TRBV12-3 or TRBV12-4 with TRBJ2-7; D is undetermined. Trimming stripped 1 base from V and 3 bases from J, with 13 bases between. The CDR3 spans 15 residues. The CDR3 coding sequence is TGTGCCAGCAGTTTAGGTAGCACCCGCTTCTACGAGCAGTACTTC. Its translation is CASSLGSTRFYEQYF.

By proportion, this clonotype is medium-sized (0.01 to 0.1%). The CDR3 bases are TGTGCCAGCAGCTTGGCAGGGGGAGGTGGCTACACCTTC. Translating gives CASSLAGGGGYTF. The gene calls are TRBV5-6 and TRBJ1-2; 7 bases are shared with TRBD1. After removal of 0 bases from V and 7 bases from J, the junction contained 3 bases not matched to a gene. The CDR3 extends over 13 amino acids. The germline CDR1 and CDR2 sequences are SGHDT and YYEEEE.

V usage is TRBV27 and J usage is TRBJ2-1; 9 bases agree with TRBD1. V lost 3 bases to trimming and J lost 8 bases; unmatched junction nucleotides: 11. CDR3 length: 16 residues. Germline V gene data show CDR1 as MNHEY and CDR2 as SMNVEV (reference sequence). In DNA form, the CDR3 reads TGTGCCAGCAGTTTGCCTGGGACAGGGCATCATCATGAGCAGTTCTTC. Its protein is CASSLPGTGHHHEQFF.

This rearrangement joins TRBV4-2 to TRBJ1-3, with 9 bases identical to TRBD1. CDR3 length: 17 residues. V was pared by 3 bases and J by 4 bases, with 10 bases of the junction left unmatched. The germline V gene encodes CDR1 LGHNA and CDR2 YNFKEQ. DNA of the CDR3: TGTGCCAGCAGCCAGTTAACACAGGGGGCGAGGGGAAACACCATATATTTT. As protein: CASSQLTQGARGNTIYF.

This chain joins TRBV7-9 and TRBJ1-2; no clear D. Trimming cost V 5 bases and J 2 bases, with 15 bases left between them. Germline CDR1 reads SEHNR; CDR2 reads FQNEAQ (reference sequence). The CDR3 consists of 15 residues. CDR3 nucleotides: TGTGCCAGCAGCCCAGCGCAGCTGGGGAACTATGGCTACACCTTC. Translation gives CASSPAQLGNYGYTF.

The gene calls are TRBV9 and TRBJ1-4, with D unclear. The CDR3 totals 15 residues. V was clipped by 0 bases and J by 2 bases, with 8 bases between them. Looked up from germline, CDR1 is SGDLS and CDR2 is YYNGEE. CDR3 sequence: CASSVGSLTNEKLFF. CDR3 bases: TGTGCCAGCAGCGTAGGTAGCCTTACTAATGAAAAACTGTTTTTT.

The V and J genes are TRBV18 and TRBJ2-1; the match to TRBD2 covers 10 bases. Unmatched junction bases numbered 5, after V lost 0 bases and J lost 9 bases. Germline assignment: CDR1 KGHSH and CDR2 LQKENI. This CDR3 spans 15 amino acids. CDR3 sequence (DNA): TGTGCCAGCTCACCACCGTCTAGCGGGGGAGTTGAGCAGTTCTTC. Its translation: CASSPPSSGGVEQFF.

This clonotype is categorized as medium-sized (0.01 to 0.1%). The genes are TRBV15 and TRBJ2-5; maybe TRBD2 (5 bases). The CDR3 consists of 14 residues. The germline CDR1 and CDR2 sequences are LNHNV and YYDKDF (reference sequence). V lost 0 bases and J lost 2, with 7 bases in between. CDR3 amino acids: CATSRDRRQETQYF. For the CDR3, the DNA is TGTGCCACCAGCAGAGATAGGAGGCAAGAGACCCAGTACTTC.